Below, 13 T cell receptor beta chains from the same sample are listed, as sequenced in a study of blood T cell repertoires in COVID-19. TCRdb keeps only in-frame clones here, not all; method: immunoSEQ multiplex PCR. This table has 80,000 or so clones, about 86% appearing once. The sequenced sample was peripheral blood. These receptors originate from a human donor in a cohort sampled during active COVID-19.

This clone was observed once. The J gene is TRBJ2-7, the V gene TRBV30, with D possibly TRBD2 on 6 matching bases. This CDR3 spans 12 amino acids. V was pared by 3 bases and J by 4 bases, with 10 bases between. The germline V gene encodes CDR1 GTSNPN and CDR2 SVGIG (reference sequence). CDR3 residues: CAWSPRGYEQYF. Written as DNA, the CDR3 is TGTGCCTGGAGCCCACGGGGGTACGAGCAGTACTTC.

The rearrangement joins TRBV4-1 to TRBJ1-3, with 9 bases fitting TRBD1. The germline V gene has CDR1 MGHRA and CDR2 YSYEKL. The CDR3 is made up of 15 amino acids. V lost 4 bases to trimming and J lost 4 bases; unmatched junction nucleotides: 5. The CDR3 coding sequence is TGCGCCAGCAGCCGGGGACAGGGATCAGGAAACACCATATATTTT. It is translated as CASSRGQGSGNTIYF.

The chain has TRBV19 and TRBJ2-1; D is perhaps TRBD2 (5 bases). CDR1 is LNHDA and CDR2 is SQIVND in the germline V gene (reference sequence). The V end was cut by 7 bases, the J end by 6 bases, with 16 bases between. The CDR3 consists of 14 residues. The chain's CDR3 is CASNPHGNFNEQFF. CDR3 coding DNA: TGTGCCAGTAACCCGCACGGGAATTTCAATGAGCAGTTCTTC.

This clone appeared a few times. This chain connects TRBV7-7 to TRBJ2-6, with D unresolved. Germline lookup yields CDR1 SSHAT and CDR2 FNYEAQ (reference sequence). With 1 base removed from V and 0 bases from J, the gap between germline ends came to 4 bases. The CDR3 covers 15 residues. As DNA, the CDR3 is TGTGCCAGCAGCTTAGGTCACTCTGGGGCCAACGTCCTGACTTTC. Protein product: CASSLGHSGANVLTF.

The genes are TRBV2 and TRBJ2-7, with 9 bases fitting TRBD1. Germline CDR1 reads SNHLY; CDR2 reads FYNNEI. With V trimmed by 11 bases and J by 0 bases, 2 bases remained unmatched. This CDR3 has 12 amino acids. The CDR3 reads CAGQGRSYEQYF. The CDR3 DNA is TGTGCCGGACAGGGGCGCTCCTACGAGCAGTACTTC. Based on the CDR3 plus reference TRBV2 and TRBJ2-7, the full variable domain is EPEVTQTPSHQVTQMGQEVILRCVPISNHLYFYWYRQILGQKVEFLVSFYNNEISEKSEIFDDQFSVERPDGSNFTLKIRSTKLEDSAMYFCAGQGRSYEQYFGPGTRLTVT.

This rearrangement joins TRBV6-4 to TRBJ2-1; D is perhaps TRBD2 (7 bases). V was cut by 0 bases and J by 10 bases, with 13 bases left in between. This CDR3 contains 14 residues. Germline V gene sequence: CDR1 MRHNA, CDR2 SNTAGT. The CDR3 region is CASSDSARGGEQFF. For the CDR3, the DNA is TGTGCCAGCAGTGACTCAGCGAGGGGGGGGGAGCAGTTCTTC.

The chain joins TRBV7-9 to TRBJ1-1; 12 nucleotides align to TRBD1. V shed 4 bases, J shed 4 bases, and the junction held 7 bases outside the gene matches. CDR1 and CDR2 (germline): SEHNR, FQNEAQ (reference sequence). This CDR3 spans 16 amino acids. The CDR3 sequence: CASSSPGQGASTEAFF. The DNA for the CDR3 is TGTGCCAGCAGCTCACCGGGACAGGGGGCGAGCACTGAAGCTTTCTTT. The full variable domain, completed using reference TRBV7-9 and TRBJ1-1, is DTGVSQNPRHKITKRGQNVTFRCDPISEHNRLYWYRQTLGQGPEFLTYFQNEAQLEKSRLLSDRFSAERPKGSFSTLEIQRTEQGDSAMYLCASSSPGQGASTEAFFGQGTRLTVV.

This clone has only one observation. The chain combines TRBV3-1 (or the pseudogene TRBV3-2) with TRBJ2-5, with TRBD1 matching over 10 bases. CDR1 and CDR2 from the germline V gene are LGHDT and YNNKEL (reference sequence). The CDR3 is 16 residues long. Losses at the gene ends were 2 bases for V and 0 bases for J; bases not matched to a gene: 3. The CDR3 loop reads CASSQWDRGNQETQYF. The DNA of the CDR3 is TGTGCCAGCAGCCAATGGGACAGGGGAAACCAAGAGACCCAGTACTTC.

This rearrangement joins TRBV28 to TRBJ1-1; a possible D gene is TRBD1 (5 bases). Germline V gene lookup returns CDR1 MDHEN and CDR2 SYDVKM. This CDR3 has 12 residues. Trimming took off 0 bases at V and 11 bases at J, with 10 bases between the two ends. Here the CDR3 DNA reads TGTGCCAGCAGTTTATGGGGGCTGGCGGCTTTCTTT. Encoded protein: CASSLWGLAAFF.

The chain links TRBV30 to TRBJ1-5; 10 bases are a match to TRBD1. Germline-derived CDR1 and CDR2 are GTSNPN and SVGIG (reference sequence). This CDR3 spans 15 amino acids. Losses at the gene ends were 1 base for V and 1 base for J; bases not matched to a gene: 1. The CDR3 DNA reads TGTGCCTGGAGTGAGGGACAGGGGAGCAATCAGCCCCAGCATTTT. Translated, it gives CAWSEGQGSNQPQHF.

This rearrangement joins TRBV30 to TRBJ2-1; 11 bases are shared with TRBD2. Germline V gives CDR1 GTSNPN, CDR2 SVGIG (reference sequence). CDR3 length: 14 amino acids. The V and J ends lost 1 base and 5 bases, in that order; junction bases with no gene match: 1. This CDR3 is CAWSGLAGNNEQFF. DNA of the CDR3: TGTGCCTGGAGTGGACTAGCGGGAAACAATGAGCAGTTCTTC.

The genes are TRBV2 and TRBJ1-2; 8 nucleotides align to TRBD1. The length of the CDR3 is 15 residues. The V gene's germline CDR1 is SNHLY and CDR2 FYNNEI. The trim removed 0 bases at V and 6 bases at J, leaving 6 bases unmatched. CDR3 nucleotide sequence: TGTGCCAGCAGTGAAGCGCTTCGACAGGGGAATGGCTACACCTTC. This translates into CASSEALRQGNGYTF.

The chain combines TRBV28 with TRBJ2-7, with D unclear. The V end was cut by 3 bases, the J end by 9 bases, with 21 bases between. The CDR3 is 15 residues long. Germline assignment: CDR1 MDHEN and CDR2 SYDVKM. CDR3 coding DNA: TGTGCCAGCAGTTTGACCACAGATATGACGTTCGGGCAGTACTTC. Amino acids: CASSLTTDMTFGQYF.